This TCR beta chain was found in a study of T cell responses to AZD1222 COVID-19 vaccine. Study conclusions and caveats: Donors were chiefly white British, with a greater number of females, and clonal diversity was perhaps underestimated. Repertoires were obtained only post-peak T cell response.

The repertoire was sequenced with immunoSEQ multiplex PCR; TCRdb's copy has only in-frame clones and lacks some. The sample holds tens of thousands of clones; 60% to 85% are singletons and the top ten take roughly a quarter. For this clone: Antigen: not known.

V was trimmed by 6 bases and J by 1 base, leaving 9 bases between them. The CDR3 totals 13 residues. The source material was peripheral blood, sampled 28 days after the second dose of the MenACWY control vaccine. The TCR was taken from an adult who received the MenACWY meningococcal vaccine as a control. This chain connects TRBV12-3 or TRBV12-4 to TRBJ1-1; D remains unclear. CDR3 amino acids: CASRPDGNTEAFF. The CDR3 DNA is TGTGCCAGCAGGCCTGACGGGAACACTGAAGCTTTCTTT.